A single sample is the source of the 12 T cell receptor beta chains below, sequenced in a study of cytomegalovirus exposure and HLA in healthy donors. TCRdb's table, derived via immunoSEQ multiplex PCR, lists solely in-frame clones and lacks some. Among 150,000 to 200,000 clones listed, less than 90% were seen once. The specimen sequenced was PBMCs. Receptor source: a man aged 30-40 years in good health and CMV-seropositive.

This clone was found a few times. The genes are TRBV30 and TRBJ1-4; D is unclear. The CDR3 has 13 residues. V was cut by 1 base and J by 8 bases, with 11 bases left in between. Germline V lookup: CDR1 GTSNPN, CDR2 SVGIG (reference sequence). CDR3 nucleotides: TGTGCCTGGAGTGGCCAAGTAGCCGAAAAACTGTTTTTT. This sequence encodes CAWSGQVAEKLFF.

The chain links TRBV7-9 to TRBJ1-5; D is unresolved. The germline CDR1 and CDR2 sequences are SEHNR and FQNEAQ (reference sequence). The V and J ends lost 3 bases and 0 bases respectively, with 9 bases between them. The CDR3 loop spans 15 amino acids. CDR3 bases: TGTGCCAGCAGCTTTACCGACATTAGCAATCAGCCCCAGCATTTT. Protein sequence: CASSFTDISNQPQHF.

This rearrangement joins TRBV9 to TRBJ1-3; D not certain. Between the trimmed V and J ends, which lost 4 bases and 4 bases, there was a span of 12 bases. This CDR3 comprises 14 residues. In germline, CDR1 is SGDLS, CDR2 YYNGEE. For the CDR3, the DNA is TGTGCCAGCAGCTCCGTCGGGTTGGGAAACACCATATATTTT. Encoded protein: CASSSVGLGNTIYF.

V and J are TRBV4-3 and TRBJ2-3; 7 bases agree with TRBD2. CDR3 size: 16 residues. CDR1 is LGHNA, CDR2 YSLEER, per germline. V lost 0 bases to trimming and J lost 3 bases; unmatched junction nucleotides: 6. CDR3 bases: TGCGCCAGCAGCCAAGATGGGGGGGTTGGTACAGATACGCAGTATTTT. It codes for CASSQDGGVGTDTQYF.

The J gene is TRBJ2-2, the V gene TRBV28; 9 bases align to TRBD2. This CDR3 is built from 18 residues. V dropped 5 bases and J dropped 6; count of bases not matched to a gene: 16. CDR1 and CDR2 from the germline V gene are MDHEN and SYDVKM. Here the CDR3 DNA reads TGTGCCAGCAGTACGGAAATATTCAGCGGGAGGAGGGCCGGGGAGCTGTTTTTT. Its protein product is CASSTEIFSGRRAGELFF.

CDR3 sequence: CASSRPVGDSSATQYF. DNA for the CDR3: TGTGCCAGCAGCCGACCGGTAGGGGATTCCAGCGCTACGCAGTATTTT. The V gene is TRBV5-6, the J gene TRBJ2-3; weak D call: TRBD1 (5 bases). The V end lost 4 bases, the J end lost 8 bases, and 23 bases lay between the germline ends. CDR3 size: 16 residues. Germline V gene lookup returns CDR1 SGHDT and CDR2 YYEEEE. Based on the CDR3 plus reference TRBV5-6 and TRBJ2-3, the full variable domain is DAGVTQSPTHLIKTRGQQVTLRCSPKSGHDTVSWYQQALGQGPQFIFQYYEEEERQRGNFPDRFSGHQFPNYSSELNVNALLLGDSALYLCASSRPVGDSSATQYFGPGTRLTVL.

This clone appeared many times. The chain employs TRBV10-3 and TRBJ1-6; D perhaps matches TRBD1 (6 bases). V lost 3 bases and J lost 9, with 21 bases in between. The CDR3 loop spans 17 amino acids. Germline V lookup: CDR1 ENHRY, CDR2 SYGVKD. This chain's CDR3 is CAISDGQGQIFGSPLHF. The CDR3 DNA reads as TGTGCCATCAGTGATGGCCAGGGGCAGATTTTTGGTTCACCCCTCCACTTT.

This clone has a single count. V usage is TRBV5-1 and J usage is TRBJ2-5, with 7 positions matching TRBD2. The junction had 12 bases not matched to a gene; V was cut back by 6 bases and J by 7 bases. CDR1 and CDR2 (germline): SGHRS, YFSETQ. The CDR3 has 14 residues. For the CDR3, the DNA is TGCGCCAGCAACCCTACTAGCGTCAAGGGGACCCAGTACTTC. It specifies CASNPTSVKGTQYF.

The chain employs TRBV6-5 and TRBJ2-3, with 9 bases aligning to TRBD1. Trimming took 11 bases from V and 2 from J; bases not matched to a gene: 5. Germline lookup yields CDR1 MNHEY and CDR2 SVGAGI. The CDR3 has 13 residues. The CDR3 reads CAARDRATDTQYF. CDR3 nucleotide sequence: TGTGCCGCCCGGGACAGGGCCACAGATACGCAGTATTTT.

This chain connects TRBV14 to TRBJ1-2; a weak D match, TRBD1 (5 bases). Trimming took off 3 bases at V and 0 bases at J, with 11 bases between the two ends. The CDR3 spans 15 residues. Germline V gene lookup returns CDR1 SGHDN and CDR2 FVKESK. The CDR3 bases are TGTGCCAGCAGCCAGAAGACGGGGGCTAACTATGGCTACACCTTC. Its protein product is CASSQKTGANYGYTF.

The gene calls are TRBV5-6 and TRBJ2-5, with 7 bases that match TRBD2. CDR3 size: 16 residues. Losses at the gene ends were 1 base for V and 4 bases for J; bases not matched to a gene: 10. Germline V CDR1 and CDR2: SGHDT, YYEEEE. The CDR3 nucleotides are TGTGCCAGCAGCTTGTCTAGCGTGGGAGGGGCAGAGACCCAGTACTTC. Protein product: CASSLSSVGGAETQYF.

This sequence joins TRBV28 and TRBJ1-1; D unresolved. Germline V lookup: CDR1 MDHEN, CDR2 SYDVKM. This CDR3 has 13 residues. Trimming cost V 2 bases and J 4 bases, with 8 bases left between them. The CDR3 DNA reads as TGTGCCAGCAGTTTACTACCCCGCACTGAAGCTTTCTTT. Its protein product is CASSLLPRTEAFF.